The sequence of this TCR beta chain was determined in a study of read filtering for tumor transcriptome and immune sequencing. V dropped 6 bases and J dropped 5; count of bases not matched to a gene: 20. The V gene's germline CDR1 is DFQATT and CDR2 SNEGSKA (reference sequence). The CDR3 sequence is 17 residues long. This clonotype was seen many times. From roughly 400 ng of RNA, a library with molecular barcoded alpha/delta and beta/gamma adaptors was made. In TCRdb, the reads were re-called with MiXCR into one record per CDR3 protein. The sample carries around 20,000 distinct CDR3 sequences, around 21% recorded once.

This chain connects TRBV20-1 to TRBJ2-3; 7 positions agree with TRBD2. The material sequenced was a population of CD138-negative cells sorted from bone marrow. The source is a donor at least 40 years old with multiple myeloma. The DNA of the CDR3 is TGCAGTGCCCCCCCCCGCGGGGGAGCTGGGTTCGAAGATACGCAGTATTTT. This sequence encodes CSAPPRGGAGFEDTQYF.